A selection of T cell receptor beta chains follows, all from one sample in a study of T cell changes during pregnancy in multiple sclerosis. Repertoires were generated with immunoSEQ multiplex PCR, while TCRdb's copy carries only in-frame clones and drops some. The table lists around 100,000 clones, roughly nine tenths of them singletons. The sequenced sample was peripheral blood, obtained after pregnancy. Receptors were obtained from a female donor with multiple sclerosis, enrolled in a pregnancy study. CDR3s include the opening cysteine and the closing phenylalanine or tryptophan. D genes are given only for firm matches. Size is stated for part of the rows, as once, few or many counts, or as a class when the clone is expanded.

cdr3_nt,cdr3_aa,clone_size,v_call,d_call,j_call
TGTGCCAGCAACCCACTGGGGACAGGGGTTGGGAATGAGCAGTTCTTC,CASNPLGTGVGNEQFF,NA,TRBV11-2,TRBD1,TRBJ2-1
TGTGCCAGCAGCTCAAGTAGATGTGAGCAGTTCTTC,CASSSSRCEQFF,NA,TRBV7-3,NA,TRBJ2-1
TGCAGCGTTGATCCGGGGGGGGAGTTCGTCGGCTATGGCTACACCTTC,CSVDPGGEFVGYGYTF,NA,TRBV29-1,NA,TRBJ1-2
TGTGCCAGCAGCTTGGCTTCGGCAGGGACAGGGGCAGATACGCAGTATTTT,CASSLASAGTGADTQYF,NA,TRBV5-5,TRBD1,TRBJ2-3
TGTGCCACAGGCCCTGTGGGGAGCTCCTACGAGCAGTACTTC,CATGPVGSSYEQYF,once,TRBV10-3,NA,TRBJ2-7
TGTGCCAGCTCGCGGGGGGTGTTTGAGCAGTACTTC,CASSRGVFEQYF,NA,TRBV7-2,TRBD2,TRBJ2-7
TGTGCCACCAGCAGAGATCCTGGCAGAAACTATGGCTACACCTTC,CATSRDPGRNYGYTF,NA,TRBV15,NA,TRBJ1-2
TGTGCCAGCAGCGCCAGGGGAGGCTACACCTTC,CASSARGGYTF,NA,TRBV9,NA,TRBJ1-2
TGTGCCAGCAGGCGGGTCCTCGGGGCTAATGAAAAACTGTTTTTT,CASRRVLGANEKLFF,once,TRBV6-5,NA,TRBJ1-4
TGTGCCAGTAATTCCGGGAGCTCTGGAAACACCATATATTTT,CASNSGSSGNTIYF,few,TRBV19,NA,TRBJ1-3
TGTGCCAGCAGCTTTGGGGCCACAGGGGGGACTGAAGCTTTCTTT,CASSFGATGGTEAFF,once,TRBV7-2,TRBD1,TRBJ1-1
TGTGCCAGCAGCCCTTACGCGGGGACGCAGTATTTT,CASSPYAGTQYF,NA,TRBV7-3,NA,TRBJ2-3
TGTGCCAGCAGCTCCCGGGACACCAATTCACCCCTCCACTTT,CASSSRDTNSPLHF,NA,TRBV5-4,NA,TRBJ1-6
TGTGCCAGCAGCTTAGTGGGGAGCGGGGAAACCGACAATGAGCAGTTCTTC,CASSLVGSGETDNEQFF,NA,TRBV7-6,TRBD2,TRBJ2-1